Given below is one T cell receptor (beta chain) in context. The authors' processing: Amplified reference gene primers provided the basis for estimating nucleated cell counts. Measured with immunoSEQ multiplex PCR; TCRdb has only the in-frame clones, and not every one. V, J and clone size are those of that table, while D and trimming were read from the DNA. The sample shows around 100,000 clones, more than 80% of them seen only once. This entry comes from a study of blood T cell repertoires in COVID-19. Whole-study context: Acute-phase and convalescent COVID-19 samples originated in the United States, Italy and Spain. PBMCs, B-cell-depleted T cells, or T cells were the source of the cDNA or gDNA that made up the material.

The CDR3 has 14 amino acids. V shed 5 bases, J shed 14 bases, and the junction held 13 bases outside the gene matches. Germline CDR1 and CDR2: LNHDA and SQIVND (reference sequence). The origin of this receptor is a human donor in a cohort sampled during active COVID-19. Sequencing was carried out using peripheral blood. V gene TRBV19 combines with J gene TRBJ1-2; TRBD1 aligns across 11 bases. The CDR3 DNA reads as TGTGCCAGTAGTCGGGAGGACAGGGGGCGAGTCGAAACCTTC. Its protein product is CASSREDRGRVETF.